A single sample gave rise to the 18 T cell receptor beta chains below, sequenced in a study of blood T cells in healthy people across ages (dated by TCRdb to between 2015 and 2017). Library construction relied on 5' RACE. Sequencing was performed on an Illumina HiSeq 2500. A second PCR of about 7 to 12 cycles was run with a J-beta primer mix and a sample-barcoded 5' primer. Using fastp at Q25 and MiXCR, TCRdb reprocessed the public reads and kept productive beta chains. Rows matching on CDR3 protein sequence are summarized as one entry with the most common DNA and genes. A total of more than 800,000 distinct CDR3 sequences appear in this sample, 29% of them only once. 15% to 20% of the sample lies in the top ten. The specimen was blood. These receptors were taken from an elderly woman in good health.

Details on this clonotype: A much bigger clone sits one base away, suggesting this may be a read error. The rearrangement uses TRBV11-2 and TRBJ2-7, with D perhaps matching TRBD2 (6 bases). The end of the DNA aligns better with TRBJ2-5, so the J call may be wrong. CDR3 length: 14 residues. Germline CDR1 reads SGHAT; CDR2 reads FQNNGV. The CDR3 region is CASSLHSWGGTQYF. CDR3 nucleotide sequence: TGTGCCAGCAGCCTCCACTCTTGGGGAGGGACCCAGTACTTC.

V and J are TRBV21-1 and TRBJ2-5; the D segment call TRBD1 is taken from the table without a DNA check. TRBV21-1 is noted as a pseudogene. The CDR3 loop spans 14 amino acids. CDR3 sequence: CASSKAKTDNEQYF. CDR3 nucleotide sequence: TGTGCCAGCAGCAAAGCGAAGACAGATAATGAGCAGTACTTC.

Worth noting for this clonotype: This may arise from a read error, as a much more abundant clone is one base away. DNA of the CDR3: TGTGCCAGCAGGCTACAGGGGACAGATGCGCAGTATTTT. This codes for CASRLQGTDAQYF. The chain has TRBV7-2 and TRBJ2-3; 7 nucleotides align to TRBD1. The CDR3 is made up of 13 amino acids. Per germline, CDR1 SGHTA and CDR2 FQGNSA.

As concerns this clonotype: A much larger clone lies one base from this, so it may be a read error. The rearrangement joins TRBV29-1 to TRBJ2-1; 7 positions match TRBD2. CDR1 SQVTM and CDR2 ANQGSEA come from the germline V gene. There are 14 residues in the CDR3. V shed 4 bases and J 8 bases; nucleotides not matched to a gene: 11. The CDR3 DNA reads as TGCAGCGTTGGGTGTAGCGGGCCGGGGTATGAGCAGTTCTTC. It specifies CSVGCSGPGYEQFF.

This clonotype occurred many times. Here the CDR3 DNA reads TGTGCCAGCAGCTTAGAGGCAGCCTCCTACGAGCAGTACTTC. Encoded protein: CASSLEAASYEQYF. V usage is TRBV7-8 and J usage is TRBJ2-7, with no clear D. Trimming shortened V by 1 base and J by 0 bases, and 7 bases separated the two germline ends. Germline values: CDR1 SGHVS, CDR2 FQNEAQ. This CDR3 region has 14 residues.

The chain links TRBV12-3 or TRBV12-4 to TRBJ2-3; no clear D. Trimming left V 9 bases short and J 4 bases short, with 8 bases between. The CDR3 spans 11 residues. The CDR3 DNA reads as TGTGCCAGAGCCAGCGCAGATACGCAGTATTTT. Translating it yields CARASADTQYF.

This clonotype was counted at least ten times. The chain employs TRBV7-2 and TRBJ2-5, with D perhaps TRBD1 (5 bases). Trimming left V 0 bases short and J 5 bases short, with 13 bases between. There are 15 residues in the CDR3. The germline V gene has CDR1 SGHTA and CDR2 FQGNSA. The DNA of the CDR3 is TGTGCCAGCAGCTTAGCGAAGGGGTATCCGGAGACCCAGTACTTC. This codes for CASSLAKGYPETQYF.

The rearrangement joins TRBV20-1 to TRBJ1-5; 7 nucleotides agree with TRBD1. CDR3 length: 16 residues. The germline gives CDR1 DFQATT, CDR2 SNEGSKA (reference sequence). V shed 1 base, J shed 0 bases, and the junction held 6 bases outside the gene matches. The CDR3 DNA sequence: TGCAGTGCTAGAGCCACGGGACAGTATAGCAATCAGCCCCAGCATTTT. Translated: CSARATGQYSNQPQHF.

In this sample, this clonotype turned up many times. The chain employs TRBV12-3 or TRBV12-4 and TRBJ2-1; TRBD2 matches at 12 bases. The J segment lost 0 bases and the V segment lost 5 bases, leaving 8 bases of the junction unmatched. The CDR3 loop spans 18 amino acids. CDR3 DNA sequence: TGTGCCAGCAGTCCGGGACTAGCGGGTTGGAGCTCCTACAATGAGCAGTTCTTC. This gives the protein CASSPGLAGWSSYNEQFF.

This chain joins TRBV7-2 and TRBJ2-3; unclear D gene. CDR1 SGHTA and CDR2 FQGNSA come from the germline V gene. Trimming took 2 bases from V and 0 from J, leaving 12 bases between them. The CDR3 runs 16 residues. This CDR3 reads CASSLQPAASTDTQYF. The DNA for the CDR3 is TGTGCCAGCAGCTTACAGCCGGCAGCTAGCACAGATACGCAGTATTTT.

This clonotype was recorded a few times. V is TRBV30 and J is TRBJ1-4; possible D gene TRBD1, 5 bases. CDR1 is GTSNPN, CDR2 SVGIG, per germline (reference sequence). The CDR3 consists of 17 residues. V shed 3 bases and J shed 11 bases, with 28 bases lying between them. CDR3 in DNA: TGTGCCTGGAGAGGGTCTGAGACAGCCAACCCCCGCGGGAAACTGTTTTTT. Its protein product is CAWRGSETANPRGKLFF. Drawing the rest from reference TRBV30 and TRBJ1-4, the complete variable domain is SQTIHQWPATLVQPVGSPLSLECTVEGTSNPNLYWYRQAAGRGLQLLFYSVGIGQISSEVPQNLSASRPQDRQFILSSKKLLLSDSGFYLCAWRGSETANPRGKLFFGSGTQLSVL.

A few counts support this clonotype. The V gene is TRBV3-1, the J gene TRBJ2-3; D ambiguous. The V end lost 0 bases, the J end lost 3 bases, and 10 bases lay between the germline ends. The CDR3 runs to 15 residues. Germline V gene lookup returns CDR1 LGHDT and CDR2 YNNKEL (reference sequence). CDR3 protein: CASSQDQVVTDTQYF. DNA of the CDR3: TGTGCCAGCAGCCAAGATCAAGTCGTGACAGATACGCAGTATTTT.

The J gene is TRBJ1-6, the V gene TRBV20-1; 7 nucleotides match TRBD1. V shed 3 bases, J shed 7 bases, and the junction held 6 bases outside the gene matches. From germline, CDR1 is DFQATT and CDR2 SNEGSKA (reference sequence). The length of the CDR3 is 14 residues. The CDR3 here is CSARTGFNNSPLHF. As DNA, the CDR3 is TGCAGTGCTAGGACAGGGTTTAACAATTCACCCCTCCACTTT.

J is TRBJ2-5 and V is TRBV7-9; possibly TRBD1 for D (7 bases). Gene TRBJ2-7 matches the end of the DNA better, so the J call may be wrong. The CDR3 length is 15 residues. Germline values: CDR1 SEHNR, CDR2 FQNEAQ (reference sequence). The CDR3 DNA reads TGTGCCAGCAGCTACGCCCTGACAGGGAGGTACGAGCAGTACTTC. This codes for CASSYALTGRYEQYF.

This clonotype showed up many times. The V call is TRBV12-3 or TRBV12-4, the J call TRBJ1-1; D is ambiguous. Trimming pared 3 bases from V and 2 bases from J, leaving 7 bases between. CDR3 length equals 13 residues. CDR3 protein: CASSFGLNTEAFF. The CDR3 DNA reads as TGTGCCAGCAGTTTCGGACTTAACACTGAAGCTTTCTTT.

A remark on this clonotype: One end of the junction fails to match germline, which may point to a read error. CDR3 region: CANSHSGAETQYF. The CDR3 nucleotides are TGTGCCAACAGCCATTCCGGGGCGGAGACCCAGTACTTC. The chain joins TRBV3-1 to TRBJ2-5; D may correspond to TRBD1 or TRBD2 (5 bases each). This CDR3 has 13 amino acids. The V gene's germline CDR1 is LGHDT and CDR2 YNNKEL (reference sequence).

This clonotype was recorded a few times. This chain connects TRBV7-2 to TRBJ1-3; D not certain. Germline CDR1 SGHTA, CDR2 FQGNSA. The CDR3 runs to 15 residues. Trimming removed 3 bases from V and 0 bases from J, with 9 bases in between. In nucleotides, the CDR3 is TGTGCCAGCAGCTTCGAGGGCTCCTCTGGAAACACCATATATTTT. It yields the protein CASSFEGSSGNTIYF.

This clonotype was counted between two and nine times. The rearrangement uses TRBV29-1 and TRBJ1-1; 10 bases are a match to TRBD1. The CDR3 totals 14 residues. V gave up 6 bases and J gave up 4 bases; unmatched junction bases: 8. The V gene's germline CDR1 is SQVTM and CDR2 ANQGSEA. The CDR3 DNA follows: TGCAGCGTCTCCTTGGACAGGGGGGGCACTGAAGCTTTCTTT. Its translation is CSVSLDRGGTEAFF.